This T cell receptor beta chain was retrieved from a study of T cell changes during pregnancy in multiple sclerosis. The length of the CDR3 is 13 residues. Trimming shortened V by 8 bases and J by 6 bases, and 14 bases separated the two germline ends. In germline, CDR1 is MNHNS, CDR2 SASEGT. Here immunoSEQ multiplex PCR was the method, and the copy in TCRdb shows in-frame clones only, minus some. This sample has approximately 34,000 clones, with just over 90% found just once. This chain joins TRBV6-1 and TRBJ1-5; D is ambiguous. The specimen was CD8+ T cells from peripheral blood mononuclear cells, collected in the first trimester of pregnancy. This sequence was found in a female donor with multiple sclerosis, enrolled in a pregnancy study. CDR3 sequence: CASLQVAGQPQHF. The CDR3 DNA sequence: TGTGCCAGCCTTCAGGTTGCCGGTCAGCCCCAGCATTTT.